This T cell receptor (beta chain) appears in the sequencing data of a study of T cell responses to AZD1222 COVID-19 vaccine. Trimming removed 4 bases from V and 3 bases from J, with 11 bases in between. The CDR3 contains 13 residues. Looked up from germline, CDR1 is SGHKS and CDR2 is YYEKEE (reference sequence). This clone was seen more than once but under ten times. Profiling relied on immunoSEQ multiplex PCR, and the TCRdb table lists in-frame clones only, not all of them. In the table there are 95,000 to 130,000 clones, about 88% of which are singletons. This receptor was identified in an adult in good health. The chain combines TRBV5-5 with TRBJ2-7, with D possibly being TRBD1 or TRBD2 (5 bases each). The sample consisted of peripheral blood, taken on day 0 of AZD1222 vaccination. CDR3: CASSPGTLYEQYF. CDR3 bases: TGTGCCAGCAGCCCCGGGACCCTCTACGAGCAGTACTTC.